This entry is about one T cell receptor (beta chain). Antigen specificity is unknown. The ends were cut back, 4 bases at V and 0 bases at J, with 21 bases in the middle. The length of the CDR3 is 18 residues. The germline V gene encodes CDR1 SNHLY and CDR2 FYNNEI. Here immunoSEQ multiplex PCR was the method, and the copy in TCRdb shows in-frame clones only, minus some. The data show under 300,000 clones, roughly 84% seen once. The source of the sample is a study of Tregs in tolerant kidney transplant recipients. Study-wide results and limits: Findings come from small patient numbers and require larger validation. Expanding Tregs on activated donor B cells appeared to best identify donor-specific TCRbeta clones.

The gene calls are TRBV2 and TRBJ1-1; D is possibly TRBD1 (6 bases). The clonotype originates from a human donor in good health. Sequencing was done on a sample of CD4+ T cells from blood. This chain's CDR3 is CASSVRTASALMNTEAFF. In nucleotides, the CDR3 is TGTGCCAGCAGTGTGAGGACAGCCTCGGCCCTTATGAACACTGAAGCTTTCTTT.